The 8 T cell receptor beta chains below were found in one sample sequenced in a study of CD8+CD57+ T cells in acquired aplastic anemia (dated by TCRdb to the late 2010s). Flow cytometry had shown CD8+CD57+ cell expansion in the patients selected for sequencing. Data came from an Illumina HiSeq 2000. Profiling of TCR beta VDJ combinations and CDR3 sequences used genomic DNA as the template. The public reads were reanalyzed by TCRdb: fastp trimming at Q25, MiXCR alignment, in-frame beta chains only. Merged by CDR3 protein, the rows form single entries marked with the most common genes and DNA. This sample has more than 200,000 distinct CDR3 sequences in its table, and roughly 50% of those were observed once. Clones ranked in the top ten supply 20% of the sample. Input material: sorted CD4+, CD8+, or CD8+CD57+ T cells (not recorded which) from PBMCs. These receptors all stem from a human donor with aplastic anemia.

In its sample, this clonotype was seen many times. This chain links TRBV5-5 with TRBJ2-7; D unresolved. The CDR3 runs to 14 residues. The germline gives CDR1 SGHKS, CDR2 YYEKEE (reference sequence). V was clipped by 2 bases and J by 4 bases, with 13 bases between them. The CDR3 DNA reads TGTGCCAGCAGCTTCCCCGGGCTCCTTTACGAGCAGTACTTC. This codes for CASSFPGLLYEQYF.

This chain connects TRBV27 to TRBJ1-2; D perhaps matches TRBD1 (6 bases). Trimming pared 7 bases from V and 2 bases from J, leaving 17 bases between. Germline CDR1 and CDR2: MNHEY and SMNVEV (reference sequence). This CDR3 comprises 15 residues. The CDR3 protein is CASTRLGGLNYGYTF. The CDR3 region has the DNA TGTGCCAGCACCCGCCTGGGGGGGCTCAACTATGGCTACACCTTC.

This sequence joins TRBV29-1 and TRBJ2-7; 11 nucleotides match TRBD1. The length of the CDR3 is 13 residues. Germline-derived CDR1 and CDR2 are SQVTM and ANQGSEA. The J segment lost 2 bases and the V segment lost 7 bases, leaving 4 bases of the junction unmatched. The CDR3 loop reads CSAGQGEAYEQYF. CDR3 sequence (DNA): TGCAGCGCGGGACAGGGGGAGGCCTACGAGCAGTACTTC.

Written as DNA, the CDR3 is TGTGCCAGCACCACCGGACAGGGAGATAATTCACCCCTCCACTTT. It yields the protein CASTTGQGDNSPLHF. J is TRBJ1-6 and V is TRBV7-9; TRBD1 matches at 8 bases. The CDR3 is 15 residues long. Germline V gene sequence: CDR1 SEHNR, CDR2 FQNEAQ (reference sequence). With 7 bases clipped from V and 5 bases from J, the junction kept 7 bases outside the gene matches.

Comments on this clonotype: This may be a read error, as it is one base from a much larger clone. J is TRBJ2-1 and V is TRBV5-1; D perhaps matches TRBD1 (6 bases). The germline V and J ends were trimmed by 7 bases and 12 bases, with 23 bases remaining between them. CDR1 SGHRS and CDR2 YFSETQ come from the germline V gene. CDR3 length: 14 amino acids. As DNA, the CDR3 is TGCGCCAGCGGCTCTTATGTTCAACAGGGTTCGCAGTTCTTC. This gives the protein CASGSYVQQGSQFF. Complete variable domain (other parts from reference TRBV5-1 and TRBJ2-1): KAGVTQTPRYLIKTRGQQVTLSCSPISGHRSVSWYQQTPGQGLQFLFEYFSETQRNKGNFPGRFSGRQFSNSRSEMNVSTLELGDSALYLCASGSYVQQGSQFFGPGTRLTVL.

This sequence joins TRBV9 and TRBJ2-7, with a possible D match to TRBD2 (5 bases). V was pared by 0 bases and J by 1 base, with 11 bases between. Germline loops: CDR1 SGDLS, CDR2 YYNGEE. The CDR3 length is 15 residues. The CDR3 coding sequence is TGTGCCAGCAGCGTAGACGGGGTTCCTTCCTACGAGCAGTACTTC. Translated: CASSVDGVPSYEQYF.

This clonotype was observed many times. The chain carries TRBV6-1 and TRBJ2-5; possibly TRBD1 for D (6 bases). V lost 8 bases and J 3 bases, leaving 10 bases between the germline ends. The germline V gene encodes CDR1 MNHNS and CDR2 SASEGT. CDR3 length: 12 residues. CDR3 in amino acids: CASSRQEETQYF. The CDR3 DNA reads TGTGCCAGCTCCCGACAGGAAGAGACCCAGTACTTC.

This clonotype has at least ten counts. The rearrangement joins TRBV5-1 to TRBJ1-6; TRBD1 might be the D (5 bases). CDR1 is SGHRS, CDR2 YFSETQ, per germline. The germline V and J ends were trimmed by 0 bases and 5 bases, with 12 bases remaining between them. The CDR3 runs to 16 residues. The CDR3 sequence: CASSLVPGIDNSPLHF. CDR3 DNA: TGCGCCAGCAGCTTGGTTCCAGGGATTGATAATTCACCCCTCCACTTT. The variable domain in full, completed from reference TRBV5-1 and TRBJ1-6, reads KAGVTQTPRYLIKTRGQQVTLSCSPISGHRSVSWYQQTPGQGLQFLFEYFSETQRNKGNFPGRFSGRQFSNSRSEMNVSTLELGDSALYLCASSLVPGIDNSPLHFGNGTRLTVT.